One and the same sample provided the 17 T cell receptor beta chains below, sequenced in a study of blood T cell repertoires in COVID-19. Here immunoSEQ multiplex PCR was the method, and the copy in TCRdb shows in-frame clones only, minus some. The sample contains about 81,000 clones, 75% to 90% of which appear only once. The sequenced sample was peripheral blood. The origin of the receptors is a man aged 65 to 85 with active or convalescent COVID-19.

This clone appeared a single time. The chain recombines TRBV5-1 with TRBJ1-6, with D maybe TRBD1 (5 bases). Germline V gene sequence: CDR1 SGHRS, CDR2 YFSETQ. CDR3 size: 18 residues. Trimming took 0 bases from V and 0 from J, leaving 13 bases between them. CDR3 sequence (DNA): TGCGCCAGCAGCTTGGATCCCGCCGGGGGCTCCTATAATTCACCCCTCCACTTT. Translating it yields CASSLDPAGGSYNSPLHF.

The CDR3 sequence is CASSSGQGYNEQFF. CDR3 coding DNA: TGCGCCAGCAGCTCGGGACAGGGGTACAATGAGCAGTTCTTC. This chain uses TRBV5-1 with TRBJ2-1; 10 nucleotides match TRBD1. This CDR3 contains 14 residues. The V and J ends lost 3 bases and 4 bases, in that order; junction bases with no gene match: 1. Germline V gene data show CDR1 as SGHRS and CDR2 as YFSETQ.

Here the CDR3 reads CAISESEGVSGNTIYF. The CDR3 bases are TGTGCCATCAGTGAGTCGGAGGGAGTATCTGGAAACACCATATATTTT. The gene calls are TRBV10-3 and TRBJ1-3; D remains ambiguous. Germline CDR1 reads ENHRY; CDR2 reads SYGVKD. V gave up 0 bases and J gave up 1 base, with 10 bases separating them. The CDR3 covers 16 residues.

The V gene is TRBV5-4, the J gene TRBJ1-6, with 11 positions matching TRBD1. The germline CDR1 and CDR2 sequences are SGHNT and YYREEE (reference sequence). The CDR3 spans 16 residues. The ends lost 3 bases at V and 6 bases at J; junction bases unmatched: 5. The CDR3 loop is CASSSPGQGVNSPLHF. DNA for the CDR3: TGTGCCAGCAGCTCACCGGGACAGGGGGTTAATTCACCCCTCCACTTT.

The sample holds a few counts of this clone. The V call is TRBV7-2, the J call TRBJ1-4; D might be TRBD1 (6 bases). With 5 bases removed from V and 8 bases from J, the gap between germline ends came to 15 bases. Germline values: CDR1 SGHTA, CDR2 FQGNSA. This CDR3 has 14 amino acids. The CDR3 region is CASSALGQGEKLFF. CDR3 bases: TGTGCCAGCAGCGCCTTGGGGCAGGGGGAAAAACTGTTTTTT.

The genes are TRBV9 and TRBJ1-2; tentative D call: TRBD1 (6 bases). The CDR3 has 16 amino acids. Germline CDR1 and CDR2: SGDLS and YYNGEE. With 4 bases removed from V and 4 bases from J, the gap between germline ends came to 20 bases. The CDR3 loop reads CASSTPNREGRYGYTF. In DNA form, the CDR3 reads TGTGCCAGCAGCACACCTAACAGGGAAGGGCGCTATGGCTACACCTTC. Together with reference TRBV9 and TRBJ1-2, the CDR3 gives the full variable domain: DSGVTQTPKHLITATGQRVTLRCSPRSGDLSVYWYQQSLDQGLQFLIQYYNGEERAKGNILERFSAQQFPDLHSELNLSSLELGDSALYFCASSTPNREGRYGYTFGSGTRLTVV.

This CDR3 reads CASSVVPRGSTDTQYF. CDR3 coding DNA: TGTGCCAGCAGCGTAGTGCCCAGGGGCAGCACAGATACGCAGTATTTT. The rearrangement joins TRBV9 to TRBJ2-3; D perhaps matches TRBD1 (6 bases). This CDR3 has 16 residues. V was pared by 0 bases and J by 0 bases, with 11 bases between. Looked up from germline, CDR1 is SGDLS and CDR2 is YYNGEE.

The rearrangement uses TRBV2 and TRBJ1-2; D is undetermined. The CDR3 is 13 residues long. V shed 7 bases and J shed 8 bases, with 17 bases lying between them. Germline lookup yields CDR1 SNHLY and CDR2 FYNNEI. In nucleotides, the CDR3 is TGTGCCAGCACCCCAAGCGGGGTAGGAGGCTACACCTTC. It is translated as CASTPSGVGGYTF.

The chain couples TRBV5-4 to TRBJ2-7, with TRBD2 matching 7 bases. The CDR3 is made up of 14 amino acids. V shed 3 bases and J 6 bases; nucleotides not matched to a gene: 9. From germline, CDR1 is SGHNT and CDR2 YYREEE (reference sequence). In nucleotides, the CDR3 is TGTGCCAGCAGCTCGGGGGGAGGGTTAGGCGAGCAGTACTTC. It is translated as CASSSGGGLGEQYF.

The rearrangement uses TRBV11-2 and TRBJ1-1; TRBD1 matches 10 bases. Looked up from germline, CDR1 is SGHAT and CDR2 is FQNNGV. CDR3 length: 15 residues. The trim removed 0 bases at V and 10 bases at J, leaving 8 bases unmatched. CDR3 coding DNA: TGTGCCAGCAGCTTAGATTTGGGACAGGGGCCGAGAGCTTTCTTT. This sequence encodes CASSLDLGQGPRAFF.

CDR3 region: CASSPTSGGPRSYNEQFF. The CDR3 DNA follows: TGTGCCAGCAGTCCGACTAGCGGGGGGCCTCGCTCCTACAATGAGCAGTTCTTC. V gene TRBV27 combines with J gene TRBJ2-1; 13 bases line up with TRBD2. The CDR3 has 18 residues. Germline trimming cut 5 bases from V and 0 bases from J; bases unmatched to any gene: 7. CDR1 is MNHEY and CDR2 is SMNVEV in the germline V gene (reference sequence).

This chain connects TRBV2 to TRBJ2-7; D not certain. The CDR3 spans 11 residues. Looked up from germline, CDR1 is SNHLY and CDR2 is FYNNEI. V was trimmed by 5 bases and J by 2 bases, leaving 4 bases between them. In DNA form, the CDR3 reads TGTGCCAGCAGTCCCGCCTACGAGCAGTACTTC. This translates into CASSPAYEQYF. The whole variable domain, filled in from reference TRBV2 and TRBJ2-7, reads EPEVTQTPSHQVTQMGQEVILRCVPISNHLYFYWYRQILGQKVEFLVSFYNNEISEKSEIFDDQFSVERPDGSNFTLKIRSTKLEDSAMYFCASSPAYEQYFGPGTRLTVT.

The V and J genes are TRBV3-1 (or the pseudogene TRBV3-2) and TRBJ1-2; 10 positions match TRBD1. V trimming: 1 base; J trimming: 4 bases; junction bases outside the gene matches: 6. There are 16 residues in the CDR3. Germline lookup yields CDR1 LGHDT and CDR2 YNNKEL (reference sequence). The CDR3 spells CASSQGRDRGGYGYTF. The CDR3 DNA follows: TGTGCCAGCAGCCAAGGCCGGGACAGGGGAGGCTATGGCTACACCTTC.

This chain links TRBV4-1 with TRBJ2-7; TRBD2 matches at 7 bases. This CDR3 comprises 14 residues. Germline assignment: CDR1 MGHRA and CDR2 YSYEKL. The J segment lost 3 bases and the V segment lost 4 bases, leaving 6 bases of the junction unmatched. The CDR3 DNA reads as TGCGCCAGCAGCCGCGGGGGAGCCAACTACGAGCAGTACTTC. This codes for CASSRGGANYEQYF.

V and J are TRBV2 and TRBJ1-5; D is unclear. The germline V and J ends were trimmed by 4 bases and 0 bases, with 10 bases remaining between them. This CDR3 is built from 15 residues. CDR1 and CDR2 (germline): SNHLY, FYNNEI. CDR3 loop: CASSVGVYSNQPQHF. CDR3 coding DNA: TGTGCCAGCAGTGTCGGAGTTTATAGCAATCAGCCCCAGCATTTT.

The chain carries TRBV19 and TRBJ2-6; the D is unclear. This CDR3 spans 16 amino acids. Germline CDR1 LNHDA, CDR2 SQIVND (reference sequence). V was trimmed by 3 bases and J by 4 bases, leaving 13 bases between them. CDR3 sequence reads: CASSIWQVTGANVLTF. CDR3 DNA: TGTGCCAGTAGTATTTGGCAGGTAACCGGGGCCAACGTCCTGACTTTC.

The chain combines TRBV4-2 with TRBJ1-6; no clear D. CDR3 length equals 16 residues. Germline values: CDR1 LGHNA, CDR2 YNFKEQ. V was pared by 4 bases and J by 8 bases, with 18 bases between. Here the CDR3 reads CASSRTHSTVDSPLHF. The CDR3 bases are TGTGCCAGCAGCCGAACCCACAGTACTGTGGATTCACCCCTCCACTTT.